The T cell receptor beta chain described here comes from a study of lymphopenia after photon versus proton radiotherapy. Study conclusions and caveats: Authors raise, but do not show, better survival with proton therapy. Larger post-nadir TCR diversity loss correlated inversely with survival in deceased patients. Proton therapy kept repertoires fairly stable, unlike photons, which gained effector/memory cells. After lymphocyte nadir, photon-treated repertoires showed oligoclonal expansion, especially CD8+ Temra.

Turning to this clone: Its antigen is as yet unknown.

This CDR3 spans 17 amino acids. V dropped 4 bases and J dropped 0; count of bases not matched to a gene: 12. Germline assignment: CDR1 SGHRS and CDR2 YFSETQ. TCRdb keeps only in-frame clones here, not all; method: immunoSEQ multiplex PCR. The data hold 60,000 to 75,000 clones, with roughly 90% observed a single time. This chain uses TRBV5-1 with TRBJ2-7; 8 bases fit TRBD1. The TCR sequence derives from a man at least 80 years old with esophageal cancer. The sample was peripheral blood, taken from a patient treated with proton-based radiotherapy. CDR3 in amino acids: CASSRQLPGQVSYEQYF. The CDR3 DNA sequence: TGCGCCAGCAGCCGACAGCTTCCGGGACAGGTCTCCTACGAGCAGTACTTC.